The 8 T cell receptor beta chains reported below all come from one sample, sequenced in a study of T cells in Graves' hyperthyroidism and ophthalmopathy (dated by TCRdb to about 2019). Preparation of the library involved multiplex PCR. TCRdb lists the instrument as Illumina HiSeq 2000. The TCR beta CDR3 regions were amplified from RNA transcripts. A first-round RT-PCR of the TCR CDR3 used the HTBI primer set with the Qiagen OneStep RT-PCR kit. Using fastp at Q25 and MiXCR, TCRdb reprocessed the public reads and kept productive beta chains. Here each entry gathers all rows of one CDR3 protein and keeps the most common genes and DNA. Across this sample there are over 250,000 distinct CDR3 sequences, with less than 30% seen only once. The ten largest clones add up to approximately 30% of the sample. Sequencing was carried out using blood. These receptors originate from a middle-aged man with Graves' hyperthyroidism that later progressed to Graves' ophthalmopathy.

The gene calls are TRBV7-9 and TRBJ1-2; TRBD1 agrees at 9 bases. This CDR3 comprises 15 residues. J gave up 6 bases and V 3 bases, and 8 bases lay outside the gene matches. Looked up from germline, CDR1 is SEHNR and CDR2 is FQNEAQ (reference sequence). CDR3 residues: CASSLLADRGHGYTF. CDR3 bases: TGTGCCAGCAGCTTGCTTGCGGACAGGGGACATGGCTACACCTTC.

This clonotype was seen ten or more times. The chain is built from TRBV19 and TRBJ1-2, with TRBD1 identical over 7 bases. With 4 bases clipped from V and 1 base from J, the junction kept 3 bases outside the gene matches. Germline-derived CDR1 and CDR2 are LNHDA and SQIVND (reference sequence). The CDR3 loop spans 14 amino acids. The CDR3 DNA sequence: TGTGCCAGTAGTACCAGACAGGGTAACTATGGCTACACCTTC. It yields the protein CASSTRQGNYGYTF. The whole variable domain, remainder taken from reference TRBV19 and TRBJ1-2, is DGGITQSPKYLFRKEGQNVTLSCEQNLNHDAMYWYRQDPGQGLRLIYYSQIVNDFQKGDIAEGYSVSREKKESFPLTVTSAQKNPTAFYLCASSTRQGNYGYTFGSGTRLTVV.

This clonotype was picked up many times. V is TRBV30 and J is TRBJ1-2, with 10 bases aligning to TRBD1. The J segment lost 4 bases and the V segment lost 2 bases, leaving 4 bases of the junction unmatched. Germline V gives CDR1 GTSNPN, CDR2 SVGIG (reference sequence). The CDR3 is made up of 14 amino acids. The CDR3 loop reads CAWSLRTGGYGYTF. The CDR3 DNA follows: TGTGCCTGGAGTTTGAGGACAGGGGGCTATGGCTACACCTTC.

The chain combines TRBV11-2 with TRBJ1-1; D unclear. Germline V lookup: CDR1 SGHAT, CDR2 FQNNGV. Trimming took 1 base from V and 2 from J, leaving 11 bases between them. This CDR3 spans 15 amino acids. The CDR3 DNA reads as TGTGCCAGCAGCTTAGGTGGTGCCCGAAACACTGAAGCTTTCTTT. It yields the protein CASSLGGARNTEAFF.

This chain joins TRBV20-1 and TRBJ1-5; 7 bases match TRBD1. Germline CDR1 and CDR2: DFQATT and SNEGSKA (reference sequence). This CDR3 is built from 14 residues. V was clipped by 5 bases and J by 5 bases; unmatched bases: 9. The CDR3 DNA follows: TGCAGTGCTTCACCCGGGACAGCTTATCAGCCCCAGCATTTT. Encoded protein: CSASPGTAYQPQHF.

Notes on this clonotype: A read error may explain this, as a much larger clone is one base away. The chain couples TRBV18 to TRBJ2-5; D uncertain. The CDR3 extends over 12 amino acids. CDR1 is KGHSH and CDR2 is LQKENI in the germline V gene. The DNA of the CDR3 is TGTGCCTGCTCAGAACTCAAAGAGACCCAGTACTTC. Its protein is CACSELKETQYF.

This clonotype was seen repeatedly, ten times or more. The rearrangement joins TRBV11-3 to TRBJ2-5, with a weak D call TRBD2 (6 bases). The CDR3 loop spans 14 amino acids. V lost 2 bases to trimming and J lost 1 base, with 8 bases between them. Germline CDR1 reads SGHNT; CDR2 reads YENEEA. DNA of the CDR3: TGTGCCAGCAGCTTACCGCGGGGCCAAGAGACCCAGTACTTC. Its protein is CASSLPRGQETQYF.

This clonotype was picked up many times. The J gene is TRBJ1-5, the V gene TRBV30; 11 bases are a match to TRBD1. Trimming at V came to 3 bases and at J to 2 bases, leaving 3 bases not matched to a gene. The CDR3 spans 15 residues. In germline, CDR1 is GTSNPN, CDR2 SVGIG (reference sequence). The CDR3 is CAWSWDRGGNQPQHF. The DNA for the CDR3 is TGTGCCTGGAGCTGGGACAGGGGGGGCAATCAGCCCCAGCATTTT.